These 31 T cell receptor beta chains were all obtained from the same sample, sequenced in a study of blood T cell repertoires in COVID-19. The data were produced by immunoSEQ multiplex PCR, yet TCRdb's version contains in-frame clones alone and is incomplete. The data hold about 190,000 clones, with around 76% observed a single time. The sequenced sample consisted of PBMCs or T cells enriched from blood (not recorded which). These receptors were taken from a woman between 50 and 59 years old with acute COVID-19.

The chain joins TRBV7-3 to TRBJ1-1, with D possibly matching TRBD1 (5 bases). The CDR3 covers 16 residues. V dropped 3 bases and J dropped 0 bases, with 14 bases sitting between them. Germline CDR1 is SGHTA and CDR2 is FQGTGA. CDR3 sequence (DNA): TGTGCCAGCAGCTTGGGGCAGCTCCTCATGAACACTGAAGCTTTCTTT. This translates into CASSLGQLLMNTEAFF.

This rearrangement joins TRBV27 to TRBJ2-3; 12 bases are a match to TRBD2. Germline CDR1 MNHEY, CDR2 SMNVEV (reference sequence). V shed 2 bases, J shed 2 bases, and the junction held 5 bases outside the gene matches. The CDR3 is made up of 17 amino acids. The CDR3, as DNA: TGTGCCAGCAGTTTAGACCTAGCGGGGGGGCCCACAGATACGCAGTATTTT. Translating it yields CASSLDLAGGPTDTQYF.

As DNA, the CDR3 is TGTGCCAGCCGACGGGGTGGGGGCGAAAAACTGTTTTTT. It codes for CASRRGGGEKLFF. The gene calls are TRBV12-3 or TRBV12-4 and TRBJ1-4; possible D gene TRBD1, 6 bases. This CDR3 has 13 residues. V was clipped by 8 bases and J by 8 bases, with 15 bases between them.

This clone has just a few counts. The chain has TRBV7-2 and TRBJ1-5; 11 bases fit TRBD1. The CDR3 covers 16 residues. Germline-derived CDR1 and CDR2 are SGHTA and FQGNSA. Trimming removed 5 bases from V and 4 bases from J; junction bases left unmatched: 7. CDR3 region: CASSGTGGGPNQPQHF. DNA of the CDR3: TGTGCCAGCAGCGGGACAGGGGGAGGGCCTAATCAGCCCCAGCATTTT.

This chain links TRBV19 with TRBJ1-1, with D possibly being TRBD1 (6 bases). The CDR3 covers 16 residues. Per germline, CDR1 LNHDA and CDR2 SQIVND (reference sequence). With 3 bases removed from V and 3 bases from J, the gap between germline ends came to 17 bases. The CDR3: CASSIQGSGSDTEAFF. The CDR3 DNA reads as TGTGCCAGTAGTATTCAGGGGTCGGGTTCGGACACTGAAGCTTTCTTT. The full variable domain, with the rest looked up from reference TRBV19 and TRBJ1-1, is DGGITQSPKYLFRKEGQNVTLSCEQNLNHDAMYWYRQDPGQGLRLIYYSQIVNDFQKGDIAEGYSVSREKKESFPLTVTSAQKNPTAFYLCASSIQGSGSDTEAFFGQGTRLTVV.

V and J are TRBV6-1 and TRBJ2-7; 9 nucleotides align to TRBD2. This CDR3 spans 16 amino acids. The germline V gene encodes CDR1 MNHNS and CDR2 SASEGT. The V and J ends lost 0 bases and 7 bases, in that order; junction bases with no gene match: 10. The CDR3 protein is CASSEALRRLAGEQYV. The DNA for the CDR3 is TGTGCCAGCAGTGAAGCGCTTCGTCGGCTAGCGGGGGAGCAGTACGTC.

The chain has TRBV7-8 and TRBJ1-1; D perhaps matches TRBD1 (5 bases). Germline lookup yields CDR1 SGHVS and CDR2 FQNEAQ. There are 15 residues in the CDR3. The ends were cut back, 6 bases at V and 5 bases at J, with 19 bases in the middle. CDR3 nucleotide sequence: TGTGCCAGCAGTCAACGTCGCTCGGGGGGTACTGAAGCTTTCTTT. Protein sequence: CASSQRRSGGTEAFF.

The chain joins TRBV28 to TRBJ2-5; 8 bases match TRBD2. The J segment lost 4 bases and the V segment lost 7 bases, leaving 11 bases of the junction unmatched. This CDR3 is 15 amino acids long. Germline values: CDR1 MDHEN, CDR2 SYDVKM. CDR3 sequence: CASTYGGGDRETQYF. The CDR3 DNA reads TGTGCCAGCACCTACGGGGGGGGCGATCGAGAGACCCAGTACTTC.

The chain joins TRBV7-8 to TRBJ1-2; D unclear. Germline CDR1 reads SGHVS; CDR2 reads FQNEAQ. This CDR3 comprises 15 residues. The V gene lost 3 bases and the J gene lost 8 bases, with 19 bases spanning the gap. CDR3 sequence reads: CASSFEGGSLRGYTF. CDR3 DNA sequence: TGTGCCAGCAGCTTTGAGGGTGGTTCACTGAGAGGCTACACCTTC.

J is TRBJ1-6 and V is TRBV25-1; D may be TRBD1 (6 bases). The CDR3 has 15 residues. V lost 0 bases to trimming and J lost 6 bases, with 9 bases between them. CDR1 and CDR2 from the germline V gene are MGHDK and SYGVNS. The CDR3 sequence is CASSEYLQGNSPLHF. CDR3 DNA: TGTGCCAGCAGTGAATATCTACAGGGTAATTCACCCCTCCACTTT.

The chain couples TRBV19 to TRBJ1-5, with TRBD1 matching 8 bases. Germline V CDR1 and CDR2: LNHDA, SQIVND (reference sequence). The CDR3 is 15 amino acids. V shed 6 bases, J shed 0 bases, and the junction held 4 bases outside the gene matches. The CDR3 loop is CASRRTGNSNQPQHF. As DNA, the CDR3 is TGTGCCAGTAGGCGGACAGGGAATAGCAATCAGCCCCAGCATTTT.

This clone was recorded a few times. V usage is TRBV7-8 and J usage is TRBJ2-2; TRBD1 matches 7 bases. Germline V gene sequence: CDR1 SGHVS, CDR2 FQNEAQ. This CDR3 region has 16 residues. V trimming: 5 bases; J trimming: 0 bases; junction bases outside the gene matches: 6. The CDR3 coding sequence is TGTGCCAGCAGCCTCCGACAGGGAACGAACACCGGGGAGCTGTTTTTT. As protein: CASSLRQGTNTGELFF. The whole variable domain, remainder taken from reference TRBV7-8 and TRBJ2-2, is GAGVSQSPRYKVAKRGQDVALRCDPISGHVSLFWYQQALGQGPEFLTYFQNEAQLDKSGLPSDRFFAERPEGSVSTLKIQRTQQEDSAVYLCASSLRQGTNTGELFFGEGSRLTVL.

The genes are TRBV19 and TRBJ2-1; 7 nucleotides line up with TRBD2. V was pared by 5 bases and J by 10 bases, with 17 bases of the junction left unmatched. The CDR3 runs 16 residues. Germline V gene sequence: CDR1 LNHDA, CDR2 SQIVND (reference sequence). CDR3 protein: CASSDPAGSAGREQFF. CDR3 bases: TGTGCCAGTAGTGATCCTGCCGGGTCAGCGGGGAGGGAGCAGTTCTTC.

The chain has TRBV9 and TRBJ2-6; D is unresolved. V dropped 4 bases and J dropped 0 bases, with 23 bases sitting between them. CDR3 length equals 20 residues. Germline CDR1 reads SGDLS; CDR2 reads YYNGEE. The CDR3 bases are TGTGCCAGCAGCCCACGCAGGCGCGCAGGCATCAGCTCTGGGGCCAACGTCCTGACTTTC. Amino acids: CASSPRRRAGISSGANVLTF.

The gene calls are TRBV9 and TRBJ1-6; D is possibly TRBD1 (5 bases). V was pared by 3 bases and J by 7 bases, with 11 bases between. This CDR3 has 14 residues. Germline V lookup: CDR1 SGDLS, CDR2 YYNGEE. CDR3 loop: CASSANSGNSPLHF. The CDR3 coding sequence is TGTGCCAGCAGCGCAAATTCAGGGAATTCACCCCTCCACTTT.

The V call is TRBV27, the J call TRBJ1-1; 8 bases fit TRBD1. Losses at the gene ends were 8 bases for V and 4 bases for J; bases not matched to a gene: 12. The CDR3 is 15 amino acids. From germline, CDR1 is MNHEY and CDR2 SMNVEV (reference sequence). CDR3 region: CASGDRGVGSTEAFF. The CDR3 bases are TGTGCCAGCGGTGACAGGGGAGTGGGAAGCACTGAAGCTTTCTTT.

The table lists this clone with a few counts. V and J are TRBV19 and TRBJ1-1; D is unresolved. CDR1 is LNHDA, CDR2 SQIVND, per germline (reference sequence). Trimming shortened V by 4 bases and J by 1 base, and 7 bases separated the two germline ends. The CDR3 spans 13 residues. The CDR3 protein is CASSNHGNTEAFF. The CDR3 DNA is TGTGCCAGTAGTAACCACGGGAACACTGAAGCTTTCTTT.

This rearrangement joins TRBV29-1 to TRBJ1-1; 10 bases align to TRBD1. Germline-derived CDR1 and CDR2 are SQVTM and ANQGSEA. The CDR3 sequence is 17 residues long. The junction had 16 bases not matched to a gene; V was cut back by 4 bases and J by 5 bases. CDR3 loop: CSVVPSLTGGLLTEAFF. Here the CDR3 DNA reads TGCAGCGTTGTACCCTCCTTGACAGGGGGCTTGTTGACTGAAGCTTTCTTT.

The rearrangement joins TRBV11-2 to TRBJ1-2; the D gene is possibly TRBD1 (5 bases). The CDR3 extends over 13 amino acids. Germline V lookup: CDR1 SGHAT, CDR2 FQNNGV. V lost 4 bases to trimming and J lost 4 bases, with 10 bases between them. CDR3 DNA: TGTGCCAGCAGCTCCCCAGGGTCCTATGGCTACACCTTC. Its translation: CASSSPGSYGYTF.

This clone appeared a few times. V gene TRBV5-1 combines with J gene TRBJ1-2, with no clear D. CDR1 and CDR2 from the germline V gene are SGHRS and YFSETQ. This CDR3 region has 15 residues. V lost 0 bases and J 0 bases, leaving 9 bases between the germline ends. The CDR3 nucleotides are TGCGCCAGCAGCTTGGGATCCAACACTAACTATGGCTACACCTTC. Translation: CASSLGSNTNYGYTF.

The genes are TRBV10-2 and TRBJ1-5; 10 nucleotides align to TRBD1. Losses at the gene ends were 6 bases for V and 6 bases for J; bases not matched to a gene: 8. Looked up from germline, CDR1 is WSHSY and CDR2 is SAAADI. The CDR3 is made up of 15 amino acids. Here the CDR3 reads CASSKTGGVSQPQHF. The CDR3 DNA follows: TGCGCCAGCAGCAAGACAGGGGGCGTTTCTCAGCCCCAGCATTTT.

The rearrangement joins TRBV7-2 to TRBJ2-1; TRBD2 aligns across 10 bases. CDR1 is SGHTA and CDR2 is FQGNSA in the germline V gene. V lost 0 bases and J lost 12; bases outside the gene matches: 11. The CDR3 is 16 amino acids. The CDR3 here is CASSLARSGGTSRQFF. The CDR3 coding sequence is TGTGCCAGCAGCTTAGCGCGTAGCGGGGGGACCTCTCGGCAGTTCTTC.

V and J are TRBV2 and TRBJ2-3, with a weak D call TRBD1 (6 bases). Germline assignment: CDR1 SNHLY and CDR2 FYNNEI. V was trimmed by 10 bases and J by 3 bases, leaving 14 bases between them. This CDR3 spans 13 amino acids. The CDR3 loop is CATNRDGTDTQYF. CDR3 bases: TGTGCCACAAACAGGGATGGAACAGATACGCAGTATTTT.

A single count supports this clone. V and J are TRBV6-5 and TRBJ1-2; D is ambiguous. The ends were cut back, 4 bases at V and 0 bases at J, with 6 bases in the middle. The germline V gene encodes CDR1 MNHEY and CDR2 SVGAGI. The CDR3 is made up of 13 amino acids. The DNA of the CDR3 is TGTGCCAGCAGTTCCCAGGCTAACTATGGCTACACCTTC. Translated: CASSSQANYGYTF.

The CDR3 bases are TGTGCCAGCAGCCCCGCTACAGGGCCGAACACTGAAGCTTTCTTT. This translates into CASSPATGPNTEAFF. V gene TRBV7-8 combines with J gene TRBJ1-1; a possible D gene is TRBD1 (6 bases). The CDR3 covers 15 residues. Germline CDR1 SGHVS, CDR2 FQNEAQ. V gave up 5 bases and J gave up 1 base, with 14 bases separating them.

The CDR3 DNA reads as TGTGCCAGCAGTTACAGGCGGACAGGGGGCATGACAGATACGCAGTATTTT. Protein: CASSYRRTGGMTDTQYF. The chain links TRBV6-2 or TRBV6-3 to TRBJ2-3; 11 bases match TRBD1. After removal of 2 bases from V and 3 bases from J, the junction contained 7 bases not matched to a gene. The CDR3 covers 17 residues. The germline CDR1 and CDR2 sequences are MNHEY and SVGEGT.

The chain carries TRBV19 and TRBJ1-2, with D tentatively TRBD1 (5 bases). The CDR3 runs 15 residues. The V gene's germline CDR1 is LNHDA and CDR2 SQIVND (reference sequence). V lost 4 bases and J lost 5, with 17 bases in between. The CDR3 DNA sequence: TGTGCCAGTAGTACCGGACATCCGGGGGGTTATGGCTACACCTTC. Amino acid sequence: CASSTGHPGGYGYTF.

V gene TRBV19 combines with J gene TRBJ2-6; 8 bases align to TRBD1. The CDR3 totals 16 residues. The V gene's germline CDR1 is LNHDA and CDR2 SQIVND (reference sequence). Losses at the gene ends were 6 bases for V and 2 bases for J; bases not matched to a gene: 6. Written as DNA, the CDR3 is TGTGCCAGTAGGGACAGGGTCCGGACTGGGGCCAACGTCCTGACTTTC. Protein product: CASRDRVRTGANVLTF.

A few counts support this clone. This chain joins TRBV15 and TRBJ1-2; 7 nucleotides align to TRBD1. Germline CDR1 reads LNHNV; CDR2 reads YYDKDF (reference sequence). V shed 6 bases, J shed 6 bases, and the junction held 16 bases outside the gene matches. The CDR3 is 16 amino acids. The CDR3 here is CATRADSGQVRDGYTF. CDR3 nucleotide sequence: TGTGCCACCAGGGCAGACTCCGGACAGGTTCGAGATGGCTACACCTTC. Using reference TRBV15 and TRBJ1-2 for the parts outside the CDR3, the full variable domain is DAMVIQNPRYQVTQFGKPVTLSCSQTLNHNVMYWYQQKSSQAPKLLFHYYDKDFNNEADTPDNFQSRRPNTSFCFLDIRSPGLGDTAMYLCATRADSGQVRDGYTFGSGTRLTVV.

The chain is built from TRBV5-5 and TRBJ2-5; 9 nucleotides match TRBD1. The CDR3 totals 16 residues. CDR1 is SGHKS, CDR2 YYEKEE, per germline (reference sequence). Trimming cost V 3 bases and J 5 bases; bases outside gene matches: 11. The CDR3 DNA sequence: TGTGCCAGCAGCTCGGGACAGGGAATGTTGTGGGAGACCCAGTACTTC. Its protein is CASSSGQGMLWETQYF.

The chain combines TRBV3-1 (or the pseudogene TRBV3-2) with TRBJ2-3, with a tentative D call TRBD2 (5 bases). V lost 4 bases and J 2 bases, leaving 16 bases between the germline ends. This CDR3 has 16 residues. Per germline, CDR1 LGHDT and CDR2 YNNKEL (reference sequence). The CDR3 nucleotides are TGTGCCAGCAGCCGCCGGACTCAAACCTTCACAGATACGCAGTATTTT. Protein: CASSRRTQTFTDTQYF.